A selection of T cell receptor beta chains follows, all from one sample in a study of blood T cells in healthy people across ages. Using its own MiXCR run on the 5' RACE reads, TCRdb lists one record per CDR3 protein. The data hold approximately 1.5 million distinct CDR3 sequences, with roughly two fifths observed a single time. The sequencing input was blood. The receptors were sampled from a woman between 18 and 29 years old in good health. The CDR3 runs from the conserved cysteine through the conserved F or W. D genes are given only for firm matches. Size is stated for part of the rows, as once, few or many counts, or as a class when the clone is expanded.

D gene,clone size,V gene,J gene,CDR3 length,CDR3 protein,CDR3 DNA
NA,NA,TRBV21-1,TRBJ2-1,19,CASSKAGGTGCSSYNEQFF,TGTGCCAGCAGCAAAGCTGGCGGGACAGGGTGTAGTTCCTACAATGAGCAGTTCTTC
NA,NA,TRBV5-6,TRBJ2-7,14,CASSLKGRDYEQYF,TGTGCCAGCAGCTTGAAGGGGCGCGACTACGAGCAGTACTTC
NA,many,TRBV6-2/TRBV6-3,TRBJ2-7,13,CASSYYDNYEQYF,TGTGCCAGCAGTTACTATGACAACTACGAGCAGTACTTC
NA,NA,TRBV7-9,TRBJ1-6,15,CASSSNDRFNSPLHF,TGTGCCAGCAGCTCTAACGACAGGTTTAATTCACCCCTCCACTTT
TRBD2,NA,TRBV7-8,TRBJ2-3,15,CASSHSLAGTDTQYF,TGTGCCAGCAGTCACTCACTAGCGGGCACAGATACGCAGTATTTT
NA,NA,TRBV15,TRBJ2-3,14,CATSRDRGTDTQYF,TGTGCCACCAGCAGAGATCGAGGCACAGATACGCAGTATTTT
NA,few,TRBV20-1,TRBJ2-1,13,CSDPTEGADEQFF,TGCAGTGATCCAACGGAGGGGGCTGATGAGCAGTTCTTC
TRBD2,NA,TRBV29-1,TRBJ2-2,14,CSVLSGSPTGELFF,TGCAGCGTTCTTAGCGGGAGCCCCACCGGGGAGCTGTTTTTT
NA,NA,TRBV5-6,TRBJ1-5,15,CASSLATHSNQPQHF,TGTGCCAGCAGCCTGGCGACACATAGCAATCAGCCCCAGCATTTT
NA,NA,TRBV9,TRBJ2-6,15,CASSVRASGANVLTF,TGTGCCAGCAGCGTCAGGGCGTCTGGGGCCAACGTCCTGACTTTC
NA,few,TRBV12-3/TRBV12-4,TRBJ1-1,16,CASSLYAGAGGTEAFF,TGTGCCAGCAGTTTATATGCAGGGGCTGGAGGCACTGAAGCTTTCTTT
NA,NA,TRBV7-9,TRBJ1-1,15,CASSLAHGTNTEAFF,TGTGCCAGCAGCTTAGCGCACGGGACGAACACTGAAGCTTTCTTT
NA,NA,TRBV24-1,TRBJ1-5,16,CATSAITGDWNQPQHF,TGTGCCACCAGTGCCATCACAGGAGACTGGAATCAGCCCCAGCATTTT
NA,NA,TRBV29-1,TRBJ1-1,13,CSVDRKMNTEAFF,TGCAGCGTTGACCGAAAAATGAACACTGAAGCTTTCTTT
NA,NA,TRBV7-9,TRBJ2-7,14,CASSTGEGPGEQYF,TGTGCCAGCAGCACCGGAGAGGGGCCGGGGGAGCAGTACTTC
TRBD1,NA,TRBV27,TRBJ2-5,15,CASSKEGQGQETQYF,TGTGCCAGCAGTAAGGAGGGACAGGGACAAGAGACCCAGTACTTC
TRBD1,NA,TRBV3-1,TRBJ2-7,13,CASSQAQGIEQYF,TGTGCCAGCAGCCAAGCACAGGGGATCGAGCAGTACTTC
NA,NA,TRBV6-5,TRBJ2-7,15,CASSYSSGGGYEQYF,TGTGCCAGCAGTTATTCTTCCGGGGGAGGCTACGAGCAGTACTTC
NA,NA,TRBV16,TRBJ1-5,14,CASAPGRFNQPQHF,TGTGCCAGCGCGCCGGGACGGTTCAATCAGCCCCAGCATTTT
NA,NA,TRBV29-1,TRBJ1-2,12,CSVGAADYGYTF,TGCAGCGTTGGAGCAGCCGACTATGGCTACACCTTC
TRBD1,once,TRBV5-1,TRBJ2-1,15,CASSVAGTGAHEQFF,TGCGCCAGCAGCGTAGCCGGGACAGGGGCCCATGAGCAGTTCTTC